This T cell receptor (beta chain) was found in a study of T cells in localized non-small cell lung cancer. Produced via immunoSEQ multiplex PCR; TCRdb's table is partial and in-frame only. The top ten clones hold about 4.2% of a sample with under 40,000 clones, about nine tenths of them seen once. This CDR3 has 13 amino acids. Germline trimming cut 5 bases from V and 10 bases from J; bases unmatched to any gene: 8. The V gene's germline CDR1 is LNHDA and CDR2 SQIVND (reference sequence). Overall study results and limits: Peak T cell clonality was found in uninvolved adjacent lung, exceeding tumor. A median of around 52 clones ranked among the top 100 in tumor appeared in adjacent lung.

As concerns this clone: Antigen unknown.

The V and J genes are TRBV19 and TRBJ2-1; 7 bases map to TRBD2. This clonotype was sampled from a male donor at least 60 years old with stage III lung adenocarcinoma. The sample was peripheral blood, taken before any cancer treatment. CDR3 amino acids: CASSAPGGLEQFF. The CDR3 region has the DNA TGTGCCAGTAGTGCCCCGGGGGGACTGGAGCAGTTCTTC.